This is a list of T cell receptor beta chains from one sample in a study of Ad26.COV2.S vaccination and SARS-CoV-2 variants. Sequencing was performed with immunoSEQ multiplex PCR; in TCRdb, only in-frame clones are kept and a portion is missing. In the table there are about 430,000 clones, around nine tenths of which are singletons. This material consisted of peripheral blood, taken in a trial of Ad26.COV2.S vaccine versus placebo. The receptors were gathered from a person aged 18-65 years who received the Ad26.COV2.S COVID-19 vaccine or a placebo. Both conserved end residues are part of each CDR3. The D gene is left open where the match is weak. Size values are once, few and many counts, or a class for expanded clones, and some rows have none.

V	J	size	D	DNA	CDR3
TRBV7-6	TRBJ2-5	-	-	TGTGCCAGCAGCTTACAAGAGACCCAGTACTTC	CASSLQETQYF
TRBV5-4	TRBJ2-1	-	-	TGTGCCAGCAGCCGCGCTGGGGCCTCCTACAATGAGCAGTTCTTC	CASSRAGASYNEQFF
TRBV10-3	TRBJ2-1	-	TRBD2	TGTGCCATCAGTGAAACTAGCGGCCTATTCAATGAGCAGTTCTTC	CAISETSGLFNEQFF
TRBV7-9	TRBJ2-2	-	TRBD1	TGTGCCAGCAGCCGGACGGGACAGGGGGCGCGGACCGGGGAGCTGTTTTTT	CASSRTGQGARTGELFF
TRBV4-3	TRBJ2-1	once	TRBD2	TGCGCCAGCAGCCAATATGGGGGAGGGCCTCAATTTGAGCAGTTCTTC	CASSQYGGGPQFEQFF
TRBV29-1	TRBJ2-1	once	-	TGCAGCGTGGATCCGGGACCAAGCTCCTACAATGAGCAGTTCTTC	CSVDPGPSSYNEQFF
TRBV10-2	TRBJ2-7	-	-	TGCGCCAGCAGTGTATCACAGGGCCCCTACGAGCAGTACTTC	CASSVSQGPYEQYF
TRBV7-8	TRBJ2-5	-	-	TGTGCCAGCAGAAAGGGGGAAGCGGGAAGACAAGAGACCCAGTACTTC	CASRKGEAGRQETQYF
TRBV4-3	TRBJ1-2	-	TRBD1	TGCGCCAGCAGCCGCGGGACAGGGGGCGCGGCTAACTATGGCTACACCTTC	CASSRGTGGAANYGYTF
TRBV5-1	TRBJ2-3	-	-	TGCGCCAGCAGCTTGGGCCAGGGCGTCACAGATACGCAGTATTTT	CASSLGQGVTDTQYF
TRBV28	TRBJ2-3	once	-	TGTGCCAGCAGTTTAAAATCACCAGATACGCAGTATTTT	CASSLKSPDTQYF
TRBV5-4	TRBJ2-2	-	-	TGTGCCAGCAGCTCCAGGGCAGTCCCAGGGACCGGGGAGCTGTTTTTT	CASSSRAVPGTGELFF
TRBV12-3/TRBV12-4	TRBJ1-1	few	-	TGTGCCAGCAGTTTTCGGAACACTGAAGCTTTCTTT	CASSFRNTEAFF
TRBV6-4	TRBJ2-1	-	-	TGTGCCAGCATATTGGGCGATGAGCAGTTCTTC	CASILGDEQFF
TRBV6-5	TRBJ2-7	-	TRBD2	TGTGCCAGCAGCCAGGGAGCGGGAGGGTCCTACGAGCAGTACTTC	CASSQGAGGSYEQYF
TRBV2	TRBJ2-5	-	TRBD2	TGTGCCAGCAGTGACAGCGGGACGGAGACCCAGTACTTC	CASSDSGTETQYF
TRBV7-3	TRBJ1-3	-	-	TGTGCCAGCAGCCCTCCCCCGGGACGAAACTCTGGAAACACCATATATTTT	CASSPPPGRNSGNTIYF
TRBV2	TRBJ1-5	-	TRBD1	TGTGCCAGCTCCCCGAGGGGGCAGGGTAGCAATCAGCCCCAGCATTTT	CASSPRGQGSNQPQHF
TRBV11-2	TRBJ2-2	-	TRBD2	TGTGCCAGCAGCTTATTCTTGCTAGCGGGAGGGGTGGAGCTGTTTTTT	CASSLFLLAGGVELFF